The entry that follows covers one T cell receptor (beta chain) sequence. The record originates from a study of blood T cell repertoires in COVID-19. TCRdb's copy holds only in-frame clones and misses some; the assay was immunoSEQ multiplex PCR. This sample carries 70,000 to 100,000 clones, 60% to 80% of them seen once, and the ten largest clones take about 4.2%. After removal of 6 bases from V and 6 bases from J, the junction contained 15 bases not matched to a gene. The CDR3 has 16 amino acids. Germline V gives CDR1 MDHEN, CDR2 SYDVKM. What was sequenced was peripheral blood. The TCR comes from a woman in her 50s with acute or convalescent COVID-19. V is TRBV28 and J is TRBJ1-1, with 8 bases lining up with TRBD1. CDR3 nucleotide sequence: TGTGCCAGCAGGGGATGGCAGGGGGCGATTTTCTCTGAAGCTTTCTTT. Protein sequence: CASRGWQGAIFSEAFF.